The 16 T cell receptor beta chains below were found in one sample sequenced in a study of shared clonotypes between healthy human individuals. The repertoire was sequenced with immunoSEQ multiplex PCR; TCRdb's copy has only in-frame clones and lacks some. The table lists fewer than 850,000 clones, around 72% of them singletons, with about 1.8% in the top ten. The sample taken for sequencing was memory CD4+ T cells sorted from blood. Subset indicated: CD45RA-negative fraction. These receptors were obtained from a woman in her thirties in good health.

This chain links TRBV28 with TRBJ1-1, with D unclear. Germline V gene lookup returns CDR1 MDHEN and CDR2 SYDVKM. The CDR3 consists of 12 residues. V lost 6 bases and J 10 bases, leaving 15 bases between the germline ends. The CDR3 nucleotides read TGTGCCAGCAGCCTGATGATTCGTGTAGCTTTCTTT. Encoded protein: CASSLMIRVAFF.

The chain is built from TRBV18 and TRBJ2-4, with D unclear. The CDR3 runs to 11 residues. From germline, CDR1 is KGHSH and CDR2 LQKENI. The V end lost 6 bases, the J end lost 5 bases, and 5 bases lay between the germline ends. The CDR3 protein is CASSQENIQYF. The CDR3, as DNA: TGTGCCAGCTCTCAGGAAAACATTCAGTACTTC.

This clone was seen at least ten times. The chain employs TRBV5-1 and TRBJ2-5, with 10 bases fitting TRBD1. V dropped 2 bases and J dropped 9; count of bases not matched to a gene: 4. Germline values: CDR1 SGHRS, CDR2 YFSETQ. The CDR3 length is 13 residues. CDR3 sequence: CASSFGQGGSQYF. CDR3 in DNA: TGCGCCAGCAGCTTTGGACAGGGGGGTTCCCAGTACTTC.

The chain has TRBV2 and TRBJ2-5; 7 positions match TRBD2. With V trimmed by 8 bases and J by 6 bases, 15 bases remained unmatched. Looked up from germline, CDR1 is SNHLY and CDR2 is FYNNEI. CDR3 length: 15 amino acids. The CDR3 nucleotides read TGTGCCAGCCGGGGGGAGTCGGGGTATTCGCAGACCCAGTACTTC. As protein: CASRGESGYSQTQYF.

CDR3 DNA sequence: TGTGCCAGCAGGTCCGTGGGCGGCGGGACAGGAGGACTAGCGGGAGTAGCTCGTGAGCAGTTCTTC. It codes for CASRSVGGGTGGLAGVAREQFF. The J gene is TRBJ2-1, the V gene TRBV28; 13 nucleotides line up with TRBD2. Germline values: CDR1 MDHEN, CDR2 SYDVKM. CDR3 length: 22 residues. Trimming took 6 bases from V and 9 from J; bases not matched to a gene: 29.

This chain links TRBV19 with TRBJ2-1; 12 bases are a match to TRBD2. Germline CDR1 is LNHDA and CDR2 is SQIVND (reference sequence). This CDR3 is 15 amino acids long. V was clipped by 5 bases and J by 6 bases; unmatched bases: 5. CDR3 protein: CASSVTSGRPNEQFF. CDR3 in DNA: TGTGCCAGTAGTGTGACTAGCGGGAGACCCAATGAGCAGTTCTTC.

The chain employs TRBV27 and TRBJ1-1; D uncertain. CDR1 and CDR2 from the germline V gene are MNHEY and SMNVEV (reference sequence). V lost 1 base and J 11 bases, leaving 14 bases between the germline ends. CDR3 length: 13 amino acids. The CDR3 protein is CASSLFPAQIAFF. For the CDR3, the DNA is TGTGCCAGCAGTTTATTCCCCGCGCAGATTGCTTTCTTT.

The V call is TRBV5-4, the J call TRBJ1-3; D gene unclear. The length of the CDR3 is 16 residues. Trimming left V 2 bases short and J 0 bases short, with 12 bases between. Germline lookup yields CDR1 SGHNT and CDR2 YYREEE (reference sequence). CDR3 in amino acids: CASSLDLVSSGNTIYF. In DNA form, the CDR3 reads TGTGCCAGCAGCTTAGATCTGGTCTCCTCTGGAAACACCATATATTTT.

Only one count was recorded for this clone. This chain joins TRBV21-1 and TRBJ1-2. TRBV21-1 represents a pseudogene. The CDR3 covers 13 residues. This CDR3 is CASSKGLFYGYTF. CDR3 coding DNA: TGTGCCAGCAGCAAAGGACTGTTCTATGGCTACACCTTC.

This clone occurred a few times. The chain joins TRBV28 to TRBJ2-4; D possibly corresponds to TRBD2 (7 bases). In germline, CDR1 is MDHEN, CDR2 SYDVKM. V dropped 2 bases and J dropped 6 bases, with 14 bases sitting between them. The CDR3 consists of 15 residues. This CDR3 is CASSLRGGSGNIQYF. In nucleotides, the CDR3 is TGTGCCAGCAGTTTAAGGGGGGGGTCAGGAAACATTCAGTACTTC.

This clone was observed a few times. V and J are TRBV11-2 and TRBJ2-2, with TRBD1 matching 10 bases. V gave up 4 bases and J gave up 9 bases; unmatched junction bases: 5. In germline, CDR1 is SGHAT, CDR2 FQNNGV. The CDR3 contains 14 residues. The CDR3, as DNA: TGTGCCAGCAGCTCCGGGACAGGGGTCCGGGAGCTGTTTTTT. Translating it yields CASSSGTGVRELFF.

J is TRBJ2-1 and V is TRBV25-1; D is ambiguous. V was cut by 5 bases and J by 6 bases, with 11 bases left in between. From germline, CDR1 is MGHDK and CDR2 SYGVNS. The CDR3 consists of 13 residues. In DNA, the CDR3 is TGTGCCAGCAGTCCCCCCGGGTCCAATGAGCAGTTCTTC. It yields the protein CASSPPGSNEQFF.

V is TRBV19 and J is TRBJ1-2; the D is unclear. The CDR3 has 12 amino acids. Trimming took 2 bases from V and 8 from J, leaving 9 bases between them. In germline, CDR1 is LNHDA, CDR2 SQIVND (reference sequence). CDR3 in amino acids: CASSIPYRGYTF. CDR3 nucleotide sequence: TGTGCCAGTAGTATACCCTACAGAGGCTACACCTTC. The full variable domain, in which reference TRBV19 and TRBJ1-2 provide the parts outside the CDR3, is DGGITQSPKYLFRKEGQNVTLSCEQNLNHDAMYWYRQDPGQGLRLIYYSQIVNDFQKGDIAEGYSVSREKKESFPLTVTSAQKNPTAFYLCASSIPYRGYTFGSGTRLTVV.

This clone was recorded a few times. This rearrangement joins TRBV29-1 to TRBJ1-5; 8 positions agree with TRBD1. There are 14 residues in the CDR3. From germline, CDR1 is SQVTM and CDR2 ANQGSEA. V dropped 7 bases and J dropped 0; count of bases not matched to a gene: 5. DNA for the CDR3: TGCAGCGGCCAGGACAGGGATAGCAATCAGCCCCAGCATTTT. Amino acid sequence: CSGQDRDSNQPQHF.

This chain joins TRBV6-5 and TRBJ2-1, with D perhaps matching TRBD1 (7 bases). CDR3 length: 13 amino acids. CDR1 is MNHEY and CDR2 is SVGAGI in the germline V gene. V was trimmed by 6 bases and J by 6 bases, leaving 12 bases between them. CDR3 sequence (DNA): TGTGCCAGCAGGCAGGGGGGTCTCAATGAGCAGTTCTTC. This translates into CASRQGGLNEQFF.

This clone was seen once. V gene TRBV6-1 combines with J gene TRBJ1-1; D not resolved. This CDR3 has 12 residues. Germline loops: CDR1 MNHNS, CDR2 SASEGT. V lost 7 bases, J lost 6 bases, and 12 bases lay in between. CDR3 region: CASTKVTAEAFF. CDR3 nucleotide sequence: TGTGCCAGCACCAAAGTTACAGCTGAAGCTTTCTTT.